Sequencing of this T cell receptor beta chain was carried out in a study of CD8 T cells in ankylosing spondylitis. Trimming took off 1 base at V and 0 bases at J, with 9 bases between the two ends. Per germline, CDR1 MGHRA and CDR2 YSYEKL. The CDR3 totals 15 residues. TCRdb independently ran MiXCR on the 5' RACE reads; one entry per CDR3 protein. This sample has roughly 180,000 distinct CDR3 sequences, with roughly 13% found just once. The sequence was obtained from a male donor with ankylosing spondylitis or in good health (not recorded which). This chain uses TRBV4-1 with TRBJ2-5; the D is unclear. Sequenced: blood, either unsorted or a sorted T cell fraction (not recorded which). CDR3 in DNA: TGCGCCAGCAGCCAAGCCCCTAATTACCAAGAGACCCAGTACTTC. This codes for CASSQAPNYQETQYF.